The present T cell receptor (beta chain) was sequenced within a study of T cell changes during pregnancy in multiple sclerosis. Profiled with immunoSEQ multiplex PCR; TCRdb holds only in-frame clones, not every one. The sample comprises roughly 59,000 clones, about 93% of which are singletons, and 0.36% rests with the top ten. This clone was detected once. Sequencing used CD4+ T cells from peripheral blood mononuclear cells, obtained before pregnancy. The sequence came from a female donor with multiple sclerosis, enrolled in a pregnancy study.

The CDR3 here is CASSQARDRTTDTQYF. CDR3 nucleotide sequence: TGCGCCAGCAGCCAAGCACGGGACAGGACGACAGATACGCAGTATTTT. This chain uses TRBV4-3 with TRBJ2-3; 8 bases line up with TRBD1. The CDR3 extends over 16 amino acids. From germline, CDR1 is LGHNA and CDR2 YSLEER. Trimming cost V 1 base and J 3 bases; bases outside gene matches: 6.